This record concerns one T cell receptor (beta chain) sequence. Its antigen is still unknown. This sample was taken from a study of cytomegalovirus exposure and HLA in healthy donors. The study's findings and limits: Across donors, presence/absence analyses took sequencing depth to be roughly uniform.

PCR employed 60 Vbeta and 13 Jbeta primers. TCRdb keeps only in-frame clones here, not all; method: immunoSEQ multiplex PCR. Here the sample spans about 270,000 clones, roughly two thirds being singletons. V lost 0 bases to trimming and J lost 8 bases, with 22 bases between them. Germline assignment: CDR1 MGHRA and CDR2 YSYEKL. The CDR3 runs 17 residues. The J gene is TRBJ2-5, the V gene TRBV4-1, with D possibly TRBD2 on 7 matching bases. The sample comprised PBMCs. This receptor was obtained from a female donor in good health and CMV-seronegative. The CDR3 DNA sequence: TGCGCCAGCAGCCAAGAAGGGGGTCCTAGCGGAGCGGAAACCCAGTACTTC. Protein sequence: CASSQEGGPSGAETQYF.